A selection of T cell receptor beta chains follows, all from one sample in a study of blood T cell repertoires in COVID-19. Assay: immunoSEQ multiplex PCR; the TCRdb copy retains only in-frame clones and omits some. The sample has some 450,000 clones; roughly 88% are singletons. The sample was peripheral blood. The source of these receptors is a woman aged 45-65 years with COVID-19, enrolled during active disease. The CDR3 runs from the conserved cysteine through the conserved F or W. A D gene is named only where the DNA matches it firmly. Only part of the rows carry a size: once, few, many, or a class if the clone is expanded.

D	V	size	J	CDR3	DNA
-	TRBV3-1/TRBV3-2	-	TRBJ2-7	CASSQGLQSSYEQYF	TGTGCCAGCAGCCAAGGCCTACAGAGCTCCTACGAGCAGTACTTC
-	TRBV3-1/TRBV3-2	-	TRBJ1-2	CASRSQGHGSTHGYTF	TGTGCCAGCAGAAGCCAGGGGCATGGCTCTACCCATGGCTACACCTTC
-	TRBV30	-	TRBJ2-3	CAWSVGPDTQYF	TGTGCCTGGAGTGTGGGCCCAGATACGCAGTATTTT
TRBD1	TRBV6-6	-	TRBJ1-1	CASTGQGPDTEAFF	TGTGCCAGCACTGGACAGGGCCCGGACACTGAAGCTTTCTTT
TRBD2	TRBV19	-	TRBJ2-7	CASKPPGLAGSRYEQYF	TGTGCCAGTAAGCCCCCCGGACTAGCGGGGTCCCGCTACGAGCAGTACTTC
TRBD2	TRBV5-4	-	TRBJ2-7	CASSVWTSESYEQYF	TGTGCCAGCAGCGTTTGGACTAGCGAATCCTACGAGCAGTACTTC
-	TRBV5-4	-	TRBJ1-1	CATTMWGRGNTEAFF	TGTGCCACCACTATGTGGGGGCGCGGGAACACTGAAGCTTTCTTT
-	TRBV5-1	once	TRBJ2-6	CASSRTGSVRANVLTF	TGCGCCAGCAGCCGCACAGGGTCCGTTAGGGCCAACGTCCTGACTTTC
TRBD1	TRBV18	-	TRBJ1-1	CASSPGQGGTEAFF	TGTGCCAGCTCACCGGGACAGGGCGGCACTGAAGCTTTCTTT
TRBD1	TRBV28	-	TRBJ1-2	CATRTGGYYGYTF	TGTGCCACCCGGACAGGGGGATACTATGGCTACACCTTC
-	TRBV29-1	-	TRBJ1-2	CSVEQGSGYTF	TGCAGCGTTGAACAGGGGAGCGGCTACACCTTC
-	TRBV6-5	once	TRBJ1-5	CASSPTLGGQPQHF	TGTGCCAGCAGCCCAACCCTCGGGGGGCAGCCCCAGCATTTT
-	TRBV4-1	-	TRBJ2-1	CASSPLGKPSYNEQFF	TGCGCCAGCAGCCCGTTGGGCAAACCTTCCTACAATGAGCAGTTCTTC
-	TRBV12-3/TRBV12-4	once	TRBJ1-1	CASSFSLDTEAFF	TGTGCCAGCAGTTTTTCACTCGACACTGAAGCTTTCTTT
TRBD1	TRBV10-3	-	TRBJ1-1	CAISPVPGQGHWAEAFF	TGTGCCATCAGTCCCGTCCCGGGACAGGGACATTGGGCCGAAGCTTTCTTT
TRBD2	TRBV28	-	TRBJ2-1	CASRKGLAGDYNEQFF	TGTGCCAGCAGGAAAGGACTAGCGGGGGACTACAATGAGCAGTTCTTC
-	TRBV19	once	TRBJ1-2	CASRQGNGYTF	TGTGCCAGTAGACAGGGAAATGGCTACACCTTC
-	TRBV7-6	-	TRBJ1-6	CASSLGGGIASPLHF	TGTGCCAGCAGCCTAGGGGGAGGGATCGCGTCACCCCTCCACTTT
-	TRBV2	few	TRBJ2-3	CASKRAAWGTDTQYF	TGTGCCAGCAAGCGGGCGGCTTGGGGCACAGATACGCAGTATTTT
TRBD2	TRBV9	-	TRBJ2-1	CASSVAGGMDEQFF	TGTGCCAGCAGCGTAGCGGGGGGAATGGATGAGCAGTTCTTC
TRBD1	TRBV11-2	-	TRBJ2-7	CASFLTGRYEQYF	TGTGCCAGCTTTCTGACAGGGCGATACGAGCAGTACTTC
-	TRBV11-2	-	TRBJ1-4	CASSFSTPGAKLFF	TGTGCCAGCAGCTTTTCCACCCCAGGGGCCAAACTGTTTTTT
-	TRBV13	-	TRBJ2-7	CASSNAQGDAFAQYF	TGTGCCAGCAGCAACGCTCAAGGAGACGCATTCGCGCAGTACTTC
TRBD2	TRBV4-2	-	TRBJ2-3	CASSTGLAGGPVVDTQYF	TGTGCCAGCAGTACTGGGCTAGCGGGGGGGCCAGTGGTAGATACGCAGTATTTT
-	TRBV5-1	few	TRBJ1-6	CASSLERRSSYNSPLHF	TGCGCCAGCAGCTTGGAACGAAGGAGCTCCTATAATTCACCCCTCCACTTT
TRBD1	TRBV3-1/TRBV3-2	-	TRBJ2-3	CASSQGTGITDTQYF	TGTGCCAGCAGCCAAGGGACAGGGATCACAGATACGCAGTATTTT
TRBD1	TRBV6-6	few	TRBJ1-1	CASSDGQGRTEAFF	TGTGCCAGCAGTGATGGACAGGGGAGGACTGAAGCTTTCTTT
-	TRBV19	-	TRBJ1-6	CASSTSSYRAGNNSPLHF	TGTGCCAGTAGTACATCTTCTTACAGGGCTGGGAATAATTCACCCCTCCACTTT
TRBD2	TRBV6-5	-	TRBJ2-3	CASTISGGHTDTQYF	TGTGCCAGCACCATTAGCGGGGGGCACACAGATACGCAGTATTTT
-	TRBV6-2/TRBV6-3	-	TRBJ1-4	CASSRDARGSEKLFF	TGTGCCAGCAGTCGGGACGCAAGGGGGAGTGAAAAACTGTTTTTT
TRBD1	TRBV29-1	few	TRBJ1-2	CSATDRVAYGYTF	TGCAGCGCAACCGACAGGGTAGCCTATGGCTACACCTTC
-	TRBV7-9	-	TRBJ2-5	CASSSDTQETQYF	TGTGCCAGCAGCTCGGACACCCAAGAGACCCAGTACTTC
TRBD2	TRBV12-5	-	TRBJ2-3	CATTPGLAGGTDTQYF	TGTGCTACCACCCCGGGACTAGCGGGGGGTACAGATACGCAGTATTTT
-	TRBV13	-	TRBJ1-2	CASSLGGRMSSGYTF	TGTGCCAGCAGCTTAGGAGGCAGGATGTCGAGTGGCTACACCTTC
TRBD1	TRBV6-5	-	TRBJ1-2	CASSPLQGYYGYTF	TGTGCCAGCAGTCCACTACAGGGGTACTATGGCTACACCTTC
TRBD1	TRBV4-2	-	TRBJ2-7	CASSQGTDREGEQYF	TGTGCCAGCAGCCAAGGCACGGACAGGGAAGGCGAGCAGTACTTC
-	TRBV2	-	TRBJ1-1	CASSRNTEAFF	TGTGCCAGCAGCAGGAACACTGAAGCTTTCTTT
TRBD1	TRBV7-6	-	TRBJ2-7	CASSPLTGEDSYEQYF	TGTGCCAGCAGCCCCTTGACAGGGGAAGACTCCTACGAGCAGTACTTC
TRBD2	TRBV4-1	once	TRBJ2-3	CASSQEGTSGDTDTQYF	TGCGCCAGCAGCCAAGAGGGCACTAGCGGGGACACAGATACGCAGTATTTT